This T cell receptor (beta chain) was found in a study of T cell responses to AZD1222 COVID-19 vaccine. The wider study: Both about-4-week and about-12-week second-dose recipients were combined.

Of note for this clone: Antigen: not known.

The germline CDR1 and CDR2 sequences are MGHRA and YSYEKL. The CDR3 is made up of 14 amino acids. With 5 bases removed from V and 3 bases from J, the gap between germline ends came to 10 bases. The data were produced by immunoSEQ multiplex PCR, yet TCRdb's version contains in-frame clones alone and is incomplete. Here the sample spans about 160,000 clones, around 87% being singletons. Findings and limits, study-wide: With dominance at 160-218 and 743-854, vaccine-associated CD4 TCRs spanned spike.

The chain links TRBV4-1 to TRBJ1-4; D gene unclear. The receptor's source is an adult in good health. Sample: peripheral blood, taken on day 0 of AZD1222 vaccination. The CDR3 DNA sequence: TGCGCCAGCAGCGCGGGGAGGGCTAATGAAAAACTGTTTTTT. It yields the protein CASSAGRANEKLFF.